The 17 T cell receptor beta chains below come from one sample, sequenced in a study of Ad26.COV2.S vaccination and SARS-CoV-2 variants. The table came from immunoSEQ multiplex PCR; TCRdb's copy has only in-frame clones and leaves some out. This table holds some 320,000 clones, approximately 86% found once. This sample's treatment: roughly 19 received Ad26.COV2.S at low or high dose, single or two shots; 5 received placebo; per-sample allocation not given. Specimen acquisition occurred on day 63 following the initial vaccine or placebo injection. Material: peripheral blood, obtained in a trial of Ad26.COV2.S vaccine versus placebo. Receptor source: a person aged 18-65 years who received the Ad26.COV2.S COVID-19 vaccine or a placebo.

This chain joins TRBV3-1 (or the pseudogene TRBV3-2) and TRBJ1-5, with 9 nucleotides matching TRBD1. V shed 2 bases, J shed 3 bases, and the junction held 5 bases outside the gene matches. Germline V lookup: CDR1 LGHDT, CDR2 YNNKEL (reference sequence). The CDR3 has 16 amino acids. CDR3 coding DNA: TGTGCCAGCAGCCAAACGACAGGGGGGAACAATCAGCCCCAGCATTTT. It yields the protein CASSQTTGGNNQPQHF.

This rearrangement joins TRBV19 to TRBJ1-5; D is ambiguous. Germline CDR1 LNHDA, CDR2 SQIVND (reference sequence). Trimming left V 4 bases short and J 0 bases short, with 7 bases between. The CDR3 is made up of 14 amino acids. The CDR3 DNA follows: TGTGCCAGTAGTACCCAACATAGCAATCAGCCCCAGCATTTT. Translation gives CASSTQHSNQPQHF.

The chain carries TRBV7-9 and TRBJ1-2; D is unclear. V was pared by 1 base and J by 6 bases, with 6 bases between. This CDR3 comprises 12 residues. The germline V gene encodes CDR1 SEHNR and CDR2 FQNEAQ (reference sequence). CDR3 amino acids: CASSLDGDGYTF. For the CDR3, the DNA is TGTGCCAGCAGCTTAGACGGAGATGGCTACACCTTC.

V and J are TRBV9 and TRBJ2-1, with 9 bases fitting TRBD2. In germline, CDR1 is SGDLS, CDR2 YYNGEE. V dropped 1 base and J dropped 0; count of bases not matched to a gene: 5. The CDR3 has 17 residues. CDR3 amino acids: CASSVFAGGHSYNEQFF. The DNA of the CDR3 is TGTGCCAGCAGCGTATTCGCGGGGGGGCACTCCTACAATGAGCAGTTCTTC.

The chain links TRBV25-1 to TRBJ1-4; no firm D call. The CDR3 length is 15 residues. In germline, CDR1 is MGHDK, CDR2 SYGVNS. Trimming pared 7 bases from V and 0 bases from J, leaving 12 bases between. CDR3 nucleotides: TGTGCCAGCACTCCCTCTGCCGCAACTAATGAAAAACTGTTTTTT. Protein product: CASTPSAATNEKLFF.

The V gene is TRBV15, the J gene TRBJ1-2; the D gene is possibly TRBD1 (5 bases). V was pared by 1 base and J by 5 bases, with 14 bases between. The V gene's germline CDR1 is LNHNV and CDR2 YYDKDF (reference sequence). The CDR3 covers 15 residues. This CDR3 is CATSRVGGVGYGYTF. CDR3 DNA: TGTGCCACCAGCAGAGTGGGGGGGGTTGGTTATGGCTACACCTTC. The full variable domain, in which reference TRBV15 and TRBJ1-2 provide the parts outside the CDR3, is DAMVIQNPRYQVTQFGKPVTLSCSQTLNHNVMYWYQQKSSQAPKLLFHYYDKDFNNEADTPDNFQSRRPNTSFCFLDIRSPGLGDTAMYLCATSRVGGVGYGYTFGSGTRLTVV.

This clone came up a few times. This chain's CDR3 is CASSRDRAGNEQYF. CDR3 in DNA: TGCGCCAGCAGCCGGGACAGGGCGGGGAACGAGCAGTACTTC. This rearrangement joins TRBV5-1 to TRBJ2-7, with TRBD1 matching over 9 bases. This CDR3 is built from 14 residues. Germline-derived CDR1 and CDR2 are SGHRS and YFSETQ. Trimming at V came to 4 bases and at J to 5 bases, leaving 7 bases not matched to a gene.

This clone was counted a single time. This chain connects TRBV2 to TRBJ2-7; TRBD2 matches at 10 bases. The CDR3 consists of 14 residues. The ends lost 3 bases at V and 6 bases at J; junction bases unmatched: 5. Germline loops: CDR1 SNHLY, CDR2 FYNNEI. The CDR3 is CASSEERGGPEQYF. In DNA, the CDR3 is TGTGCCAGCAGTGAGGAGCGGGGGGGTCCCGAGCAGTACTTC.

This clone showed up just a few times. The CDR3, as DNA: TGCGCCTTCAGGGAGACAGGGCTAACTAATGAAAAACTGTTTTTT. Its protein product is CAFRETGLTNEKLFF. The chain recombines TRBV4-1 with TRBJ1-4; 7 nucleotides line up with TRBD1. Germline V gives CDR1 MGHRA, CDR2 YSYEKL. V was clipped by 11 bases and J by 1 base; unmatched bases: 10. This CDR3 is built from 15 residues.

V gene TRBV6-1 combines with J gene TRBJ1-1, with D possibly being TRBD1 (6 bases). Germline CDR1 MNHNS, CDR2 SASEGT. CDR3 length: 15 residues. The germline V and J ends were trimmed by 2 bases and 5 bases, with 15 bases remaining between them. CDR3 amino acids: CASSESGGAHTEAFF. The CDR3 DNA reads as TGTGCCAGCAGTGAAAGTGGGGGGGCGCATACTGAAGCTTTCTTT.

This chain connects TRBV19 to TRBJ1-2; 8 nucleotides match TRBD1. The CDR3 consists of 15 residues. Trimming at V came to 7 bases and at J to 3 bases, leaving 10 bases not matched to a gene. Germline V gene data show CDR1 as LNHDA and CDR2 as SQIVND (reference sequence). In DNA form, the CDR3 reads TGTGCCAGTACCCTCGGACAGGGTGCCTACTATGGCTACACCTTC. Translation: CASTLGQGAYYGYTF.

The rearrangement links TRBV2 to TRBJ2-3; 9 bases match TRBD2. V trimming: 6 bases; J trimming: 2 bases; junction bases outside the gene matches: 6. The V gene's germline CDR1 is SNHLY and CDR2 FYNNEI. The CDR3 spans 15 residues. In DNA, the CDR3 is TGTGCCAGCAGGTCGACTAGCGGATTCACAGATACGCAGTATTTT. Protein: CASRSTSGFTDTQYF.

This chain joins TRBV5-1 and TRBJ1-5; D is possibly TRBD1 (5 bases). Germline assignment: CDR1 SGHRS and CDR2 YFSETQ. V lost 0 bases, J lost 6 bases, and 7 bases lay in between. CDR3 size: 13 residues. The CDR3 spells CASSLGGFQPQHF. CDR3 DNA: TGCGCCAGCAGCTTGGGGGGGTTTCAGCCCCAGCATTTT.

The V and J genes are TRBV6-5 and TRBJ2-5; 11 bases are shared with TRBD1. CDR1 is MNHEY and CDR2 is SVGAGI in the germline V gene. The CDR3 contains 15 residues. The J segment lost 3 bases and the V segment lost 3 bases, leaving 3 bases of the junction unmatched. Here the CDR3 DNA reads TGTGCCAGCAGTTATGGGGGACAGGGGGAAGAGACCCAGTACTTC. Encoded protein: CASSYGGQGEETQYF.

V usage is TRBV11-2 and J usage is TRBJ1-3; D call uncertain. Deletions cut 6 bases from V and 0 bases from J, with 12 bases between. The length of the CDR3 is 15 residues. Germline-derived CDR1 and CDR2 are SGHAT and FQNNGV. The CDR3 here is CASSLSRVSGNTIYF. The CDR3 DNA reads as TGTGCCAGCAGTCTATCCCGGGTCTCTGGAAACACCATATATTTT.

The chain has TRBV30 and TRBJ1-5; maybe TRBD1 (6 bases). CDR1 and CDR2 (germline): GTSNPN, SVGIG (reference sequence). The CDR3 sequence is 22 residues long. V lost 5 bases and J 5 bases, leaving 40 bases between the germline ends. CDR3: CAWRYSLPDCRGGKQGDQPQHF. The DNA for the CDR3 is TGTGCCTGGCGGTATTCCTTGCCCGATTGCAGGGGCGGGAAGCAAGGGGATCAGCCCCAGCATTTT.

The genes are TRBV6-5 and TRBJ2-7; 8 nucleotides align to TRBD2. CDR1 is MNHEY, CDR2 SVGAGI, per germline. This CDR3 is 15 amino acids long. Trimming took 7 bases from V and 6 from J; bases not matched to a gene: 14. CDR3 nucleotide sequence: TGTGCCAGCATAGTATCGGGACTAGGAGCTTCCGAGCAGTACTTC. Its translation is CASIVSGLGASEQYF.